This T cell receptor beta chain was identified during a study of identical twins. Study findings and constraints: Carriage of fewer insertions was seen in abundant cord blood beta clonotypes, whereas memory repertoires showed none.

The CDR3 loop spans 15 amino acids. The V gene lost 0 bases and the J gene lost 5 bases, with 14 bases spanning the gap. The V gene's germline CDR1 is MNHEY and CDR2 SVGAGI. Points on this clonotype: As yet, its antigen is unknown.

A single record per CDR3 protein comes from TCRdb applying MiXCR to the 5' RACE reads. The sample shows some 500,000 distinct CDR3 sequences, 20% to 25% of them seen only once. This same sample was also taken into another study, of T cells expressing NK-cell markers. Per that study: Also leading the CD3+CD56-NKG2C+ fraction in several donors were these clonotypes. Expanded NKG2C+ T cell clones were not confirmed as HCMV-specific.

Source material: CD4+ T cells sorted from blood. The source of this sequence is a woman in her late teens or twenties in good health. The J gene is TRBJ2-7, the V gene TRBV6-5; TRBD1 might be the D (5 bases). The CDR3 sequence is CASSYSTRAIDEQYF. CDR3 nucleotide sequence: TGTGCCAGCAGTTACTCGACCAGGGCTATCGACGAGCAGTACTTC.